This passage covers 20 T cell receptor beta chains from one sample sequenced in a study of somatic mutations in cytotoxic T cells in rheumatoid arthritis listed by TCRdb under 2017. Library construction relied on the immunoSEQ multiplex PCR assay. In TCRdb, the immuneACCESS table is reduced to in-frame sequences with V and J assigned. These tables do not hold every clone; where another copy was compared, an unresolved V gene accounts for under half, and the others remain unexplained. This sample gives roughly 30,000 clones in total; around four fifths of them show up just once. The ten largest clones capture around 8.2% of the sample. Sequencing input: CD8+ T cells sorted from blood. These receptors came from an adult with rheumatoid arthritis.

The chain uses TRBV27 and TRBJ2-3; the D gene is possibly TRBD2 (5 bases). Germline V gene data show CDR1 as MNHEY and CDR2 as SMNVEV (reference sequence). Trimming removed 0 bases at V and 0 bases at J, with 16 bases between. This CDR3 comprises 18 residues. The CDR3 protein is CASSLSPFPGGSTDTQYF. In DNA, the CDR3 is TGTGCCAGCAGTTTATCCCCCTTTCCTGGCGGGAGCACAGATACGCAGTATTTT.

This chain's CDR3 is CASSYGQGASYGYTF. As DNA, the CDR3 is TGTGCCAGCAGTTACGGCCAGGGGGCGAGCTATGGCTACACCTTC. The chain uses TRBV6-5 and TRBJ1-2; 8 bases align to TRBD1. Germline CDR1 is MNHEY and CDR2 is SVGAGI. The junction had 6 bases not matched to a gene; V was cut back by 2 bases and J by 4 bases. CDR3 length equals 15 residues.

The chain uses TRBV29-1 and TRBJ2-7, with TRBD2 matching over 7 bases. The CDR3 is 12 residues long. Germline CDR1 and CDR2: SQVTM and ANQGSEA. Trimming took 4 bases from V and 3 from J; bases not matched to a gene: 3. In nucleotides, the CDR3 is TGCAGCGTTGTGGTAGCGGGCTACGAGCAGTACTTC. Residues: CSVVVAGYEQYF.

The gene calls are TRBV10-3 and TRBJ2-7, with D possibly being TRBD2 (6 bases). There are 14 residues in the CDR3. Germline V gene sequence: CDR1 ENHRY, CDR2 SYGVKD. Trimming stripped 3 bases from V and 4 bases from J, with 13 bases between. The CDR3 nucleotides read TGTGCCATCAGTGAACGGACTACTCCTTACGAGCAGTACTTC. This encodes CAISERTTPYEQYF.

The chain links TRBV9 to TRBJ2-7; D gene ambiguous. Germline V gene sequence: CDR1 SGDLS, CDR2 YYNGEE. This CDR3 is 14 amino acids long. V gave up 0 bases and J gave up 3 bases, with 10 bases separating them. The CDR3 DNA follows: TGTGCCAGCAGCGTAGAAGGGAACGGCTACGAGCAGTACTTC. Its translation is CASSVEGNGYEQYF.

The chain carries TRBV27 and TRBJ2-3, with a possible D match to TRBD2 (7 bases). The germline V and J ends were trimmed by 2 bases and 9 bases, with 12 bases remaining between them. The CDR3 runs 13 residues. The germline V gene has CDR1 MNHEY and CDR2 SMNVEV (reference sequence). The CDR3 nucleotides read TGTGCCAGCAGTTTAGGACTAGGGGGGACGCAGTATTTT. Residues: CASSLGLGGTQYF.

The chain combines TRBV4-2 with TRBJ1-2; no clear D. This CDR3 is built from 15 residues. Germline CDR1 reads LGHNA; CDR2 reads YNFKEQ. V was clipped by 0 bases and J by 5 bases, with 13 bases between them. CDR3 protein: CASSQDRWEWYGYTF. The DNA for the CDR3 is TGTGCCAGCAGCCAAGATCGCTGGGAGTGGTATGGCTACACCTTC.

This chain connects TRBV6-5 to TRBJ1-1; D ambiguous. V lost 0 bases and J lost 1, with 9 bases in between. Per germline, CDR1 MNHEY and CDR2 SVGAGI. This CDR3 has 15 residues. CDR3 nucleotide sequence: TGTGCCAGCAGTTACTCGGTAAAGGGGAACACTGAAGCTTTCTTT. This translates into CASSYSVKGNTEAFF.

This chain connects TRBV28 to TRBJ2-5; 8 positions match TRBD1. The DNA end lines up better with TRBJ2-7; the J call may be wrong. Germline CDR1 and CDR2: MDHEN and SYDVKM. CDR3 length equals 15 residues. In nucleotides, the CDR3 is TGTGCCAGCAGGACCCCCGGGACAGGAACCTACGAGCAGTACTTC. It codes for CASRTPGTGTYEQYF.

The V gene is TRBV11-3, the J gene TRBJ2-7; no reliable D call. V was clipped by 1 base and J by 7 bases, with 14 bases between them. Looked up from germline, CDR1 is SGHNT and CDR2 is YENEEA. The CDR3 is 14 amino acids. For the CDR3, the DNA is TGTGCCAGCAGCTTAGGACGGAATTTAGGAGAGCAGTACTTC. Its protein product is CASSLGRNLGEQYF.

V gene TRBV9 combines with J gene TRBJ2-7; 8 nucleotides agree with TRBD1. The V gene end was trimmed by 4 bases and the J gene end by 2 bases; junction bases not matched to a gene: 8. The CDR3 has 15 residues. Germline assignment: CDR1 SGDLS and CDR2 YYNGEE. As DNA, the CDR3 is TGTGCCAGCAGCCATGGGACAGGTCCCGCCTACGAGCAGTACTTC. It yields the protein CASSHGTGPAYEQYF.

The chain has TRBV18 and TRBJ2-2; 7 nucleotides align to TRBD2. Per germline, CDR1 KGHSH and CDR2 LQKENI. V shed 5 bases, J shed 3 bases, and the junction held 15 bases outside the gene matches. The CDR3 covers 18 residues. CDR3 in amino acids: CASSIGRTRSLDTGELFF. DNA for the CDR3: TGTGCCAGCTCAATCGGAAGGACTAGGAGTTTGGACACCGGGGAGCTGTTTTTT.

As concerns this clone: Other DNA sequences in this specimen translate into the identical CDR3. The chain links TRBV5-6 to TRBJ1-2; D gene unclear. The CDR3 extends over 14 amino acids. CDR1 is SGHDT, CDR2 YYEEEE, per germline. V shed 0 bases and J shed 0 bases, with 6 bases lying between them. The CDR3 bases are TGTGCCAGCAGCTTGGGAGGCTCTAACTATGGCTACACCTTC. This encodes CASSLGGSNYGYTF.

The chain joins TRBV7-3 to TRBJ2-6, with D unclear. With 5 bases removed from V and 0 bases from J, the gap between germline ends came to 14 bases. Germline V lookup: CDR1 SGHTA, CDR2 FQGTGA. The CDR3 totals 17 residues. CDR3: CASSPTATPSGANVLTF. The DNA of the CDR3 is TGTGCCAGCAGCCCGACTGCAACGCCCTCTGGGGCCAACGTCCTGACTTTC.

This clone counts as medium-sized. V is TRBV6-5 and J is TRBJ2-7, with a weak D call TRBD1 (6 bases). CDR1 and CDR2 from the germline V gene are MNHEY and SVGAGI. The length of the CDR3 is 14 residues. V was clipped by 8 bases and J by 4 bases, with 18 bases between them. CDR3 region: CASSPGRGKYEQYF. In nucleotides, the CDR3 is TGTGCCAGCTCGCCCGGCAGGGGAAAGTACGAGCAGTACTTC.

The chain combines TRBV11-2 with TRBJ2-1, with D possibly being TRBD2 (6 bases). This CDR3 is built from 14 residues. Per germline, CDR1 SGHAT and CDR2 FQNNGV. The V gene lost 5 bases and the J gene lost 2 bases, with 10 bases spanning the gap. The CDR3 reads CASSISGTYNEQFF. The CDR3 bases are TGTGCCAGCAGCATTAGCGGCACCTACAATGAGCAGTTCTTC. Full variable domain (missing parts from reference TRBV11-2 and TRBJ2-1): EAGVAQSPRYKIIEKRQSVAFWCNPISGHATLYWYQQILGQGPKLLIQFQNNGVVDDSQLPKDRFSAERLKGVDSTLKIQPAKLEDSAVYLCASSISGTYNEQFFGPGTRLTVL.

The chain has TRBV13 and TRBJ2-5; no definite D call. The ends were cut back, 2 bases at V and 2 bases at J, with 12 bases in the middle. The CDR3 totals 15 residues. Germline V gives CDR1 PRHDT, CDR2 FYEKMQ (reference sequence). DNA for the CDR3: TGTGCCAGCAGCTTACGACCTAAGGGACAAGAGACCCAGTACTTC. Its translation is CASSLRPKGQETQYF. Filled out from reference TRBV13 and TRBJ2-5, the complete variable domain reads AAGVIQSPRHLIKEKRETATLKCYPIPRHDTVYWYQQGPGQDPQFLISFYEKMQSDKGSIPDRFSAQQFSDYHSELNMSSLELGDSALYFCASSLRPKGQETQYFGPGTRLLVL.

The chain is built from TRBV6-5 and TRBJ2-2; no clear D. The V gene lost 3 bases and the J gene lost 7 bases, with 15 bases spanning the gap. The CDR3 loop spans 15 amino acids. CDR1 is MNHEY, CDR2 SVGAGI, per germline. The CDR3 DNA follows: TGTGCCAGCAGTTATGTCCCCTGGGTGAGCGGGGAGCTGTTTTTT. It yields the protein CASSYVPWVSGELFF.

V usage is TRBV9 and J usage is TRBJ1-1, with 8 bases aligning to TRBD1. With 3 bases clipped from V and 8 bases from J, the junction kept 6 bases outside the gene matches. Germline V gives CDR1 SGDLS, CDR2 YYNGEE. The CDR3 spans 13 residues. The CDR3 is CASSGRTGFEAFF. DNA for the CDR3: TGTGCCAGCAGCGGACGGACAGGGTTCGAAGCTTTCTTT.

This chain uses TRBV27 with TRBJ2-1, with 10 bases that match TRBD2. The CDR3 is 15 amino acids. The V gene end was trimmed by 6 bases and the J gene end by 7 bases; junction bases not matched to a gene: 9. Germline V lookup: CDR1 MNHEY, CDR2 SMNVEV (reference sequence). CDR3 coding DNA: TGTGCCAGCAGCTCGTCTAGCGGGGGATTAAATGAGCAGTTCTTC. Protein product: CASSSSSGGLNEQFF.